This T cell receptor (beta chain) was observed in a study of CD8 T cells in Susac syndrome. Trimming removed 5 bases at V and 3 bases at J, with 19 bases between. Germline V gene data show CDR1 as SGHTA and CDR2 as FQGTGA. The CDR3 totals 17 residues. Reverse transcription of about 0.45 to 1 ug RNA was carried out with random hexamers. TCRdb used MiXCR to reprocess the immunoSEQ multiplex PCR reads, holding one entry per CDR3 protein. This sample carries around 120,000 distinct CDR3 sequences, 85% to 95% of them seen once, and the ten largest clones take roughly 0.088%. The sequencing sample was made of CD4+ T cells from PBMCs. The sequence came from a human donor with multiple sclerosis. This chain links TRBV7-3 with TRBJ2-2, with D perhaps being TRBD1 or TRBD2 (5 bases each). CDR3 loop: CASSQGPFGSDTGELFF. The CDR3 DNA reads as TGTGCCAGCAGCCAGGGACCCTTTGGGTCTGACACCGGGGAGCTGTTTTTT.